This T cell receptor (beta chain) was found in a study of cytomegalovirus exposure and HLA in healthy donors. Germline-derived CDR1 and CDR2 are MDHEN and SYDVKM. Trimming stripped 10 bases from V and 4 bases from J, with 16 bases between. The CDR3 has 13 residues. The study ran its PCR with 60 Vbeta and 13 Jbeta primers. Sequenced by immunoSEQ multiplex PCR; TCRdb stores in-frame clones only, minus some. The table has approximately 210,000 clones, 80% to 90% seen once. This clone has only a few counts. Sequenced sample: PBMCs. This chain uses TRBV28 with TRBJ1-2; no clear D. This sequence originates from a man under 40 in good health and CMV-seronegative. This CDR3 is CATGPGEVYGYTF. Written as DNA, the CDR3 is TGTGCCACGGGCCCCGGGGAGGTCTATGGCTACACCTTC.